The 7 T cell receptor beta chains listed next were all sequenced from one sample in a study of shared clonotypes between healthy human individuals. TCRdb's copy holds only in-frame clones and misses some; the assay was immunoSEQ multiplex PCR. The sample includes 450,000 to 500,000 clones, around 80% of them seen just once. Sequenced: PBMCs. These receptor sequences come from a woman aged 40 to 49 in good health. Some clones in this sample may be carry-over from other donors' samples.

The chain has TRBV4-3 and TRBJ2-5; a possible D gene is TRBD1 (6 bases). V was trimmed by 0 bases and J by 6 bases, leaving 14 bases between them. Germline assignment: CDR1 LGHNA and CDR2 YSLEER. The CDR3 sequence is 15 residues long. CDR3 loop: CASSQEVRGLKTQYF. The CDR3 nucleotides are TGCGCCAGCAGCCAAGAAGTCAGGGGCTTAAAGACCCAGTACTTC.

The chain joins TRBV28 to TRBJ2-5; D is unclear. The germline V gene has CDR1 MDHEN and CDR2 SYDVKM. This CDR3 has 16 residues. The ends were cut back, 5 bases at V and 2 bases at J, with 18 bases in the middle. CDR3 sequence: CASSPLTEGIQETQYF. The CDR3 DNA is TGTGCCAGCAGTCCGCTTACGGAAGGCATACAAGAGACCCAGTACTTC.

Here the CDR3 reads CASRIPGHSKSTGELFF. The CDR3 DNA reads as TGTGCCAGCAGAATACCGGGACACTCGAAGAGCACCGGGGAGCTGTTTTTT. This rearrangement joins TRBV28 to TRBJ2-2, with a possible D match to TRBD1 (6 bases). V was pared by 6 bases and J by 4 bases, with 21 bases between. The germline gives CDR1 MDHEN, CDR2 SYDVKM. CDR3 length equals 17 residues.

To note about this clone: A much larger clone is a single base away; this may be a read error. V is TRBV13 and J is TRBJ2-5; D gene ambiguous. Trimming took off 2 bases at V and 4 bases at J, with 2 bases between the two ends. The CDR3 sequence is 11 residues long. In germline, CDR1 is PRHDT, CDR2 FYEKMQ (reference sequence). The CDR3 here is CASSLRETQYF. For the CDR3, the DNA is TGTGCCAGCAGCTTACGAGAGACCCAGTACTTC.

The J gene is TRBJ2-7, the V gene TRBV27, with 8 bases fitting TRBD2. Germline V lookup: CDR1 MNHEY, CDR2 SMNVEV (reference sequence). The V segment lost 2 bases and the J segment 4 bases; nucleotides outside the gene matches: 7. The CDR3 extends over 15 amino acids. The chain's CDR3 is CASSLTGTRRYEQYF. The CDR3, as DNA: TGTGCCAGCAGTTTAACCGGGACTAGGAGGTACGAGCAGTACTTC.

V usage is TRBV5-1 and J usage is TRBJ2-1; 9 nucleotides align to TRBD2. This CDR3 has 16 amino acids. From germline, CDR1 is SGHRS and CDR2 YFSETQ. The junction had 10 bases not matched to a gene; V was cut back by 0 bases and J by 9 bases. CDR3: CASSLGLAEGTGEQFF. As DNA, the CDR3 is TGCGCCAGCAGCTTGGGACTAGCGGAAGGCACCGGTGAGCAGTTCTTC.

This CDR3 reads CASRLAGPSAGNTIYF. In DNA, the CDR3 is TGTGCCAGCAGGCTAGCAGGGCCCTCGGCTGGAAACACCATATATTTT. This sequence joins TRBV28 and TRBJ1-3; a possible D gene is TRBD1 (5 bases). V was pared by 6 bases and J by 2 bases, with 17 bases between. CDR3 length: 16 amino acids. Germline-derived CDR1 and CDR2 are MDHEN and SYDVKM.